One sample yielded the 13 T cell receptor beta chains listed below, sequenced in a study of CD8+ T cells in alopecia areata. cDNA reverse transcribed from extracted RNA served as the sequencing template. Method: immunoSEQ multiplex PCR; TCRdb's copy keeps in-frame clones and lacks some. In the table there are approximately 210,000 clones, more than 55% of which are singletons. Treatment denoted: oral pan-JAK inhibitor, 5-10 mg twice daily. Specimen: CD4+ T cells sorted from blood, collected between weeks 43 and 45, from a patient treated with tofacitinib. The receptors come from a human donor with alopecia areata.

This chain connects TRBV9 to TRBJ2-3; TRBD2 agrees at 8 bases. The CDR3 is made up of 16 amino acids. The V gene end was trimmed by 3 bases and the J gene end by 1 base; junction bases not matched to a gene: 7. From germline, CDR1 is SGDLS and CDR2 YYNGEE. Here the CDR3 DNA reads TGTGCCAGCAGCGACTCACGCGGGGGGCGCACAGATACGCAGTATTTT. The encoded protein is CASSDSRGGRTDTQYF.

This clone was counted a few times. The chain uses TRBV29-1 and TRBJ1-4; D is uncertain. The V gene's germline CDR1 is SQVTM and CDR2 ANQGSEA. This CDR3 has 12 amino acids. V dropped 6 bases and J dropped 0 bases, with 5 bases sitting between them. This CDR3 is CSVYATNEKLFF. CDR3 coding DNA: TGCAGCGTCTATGCAACTAATGAAAAACTGTTTTTT.

This chain links TRBV28 with TRBJ1-5, with D tentatively TRBD1 (5 bases). The CDR3 extends over 16 amino acids. CDR1 is MDHEN and CDR2 is SYDVKM in the germline V gene. V was pared by 5 bases and J by 3 bases, with 17 bases between. CDR3 nucleotide sequence: TGTGCCAGCAGTGCAGCGCTGAGACAGTCCAATCAGCCCCAGCATTTT. Residues: CASSAALRQSNQPQHF.

This clone was seen a handful of times. The V gene is TRBV15, the J gene TRBJ1-1, with D possibly being TRBD1 (5 bases). V dropped 0 bases and J dropped 5 bases, with 10 bases sitting between them. The CDR3 loop spans 14 amino acids. Germline CDR1 LNHNV, CDR2 YYDKDF (reference sequence). The CDR3 reads CATSRDIGATEAFF. For the CDR3, the DNA is TGTGCCACCAGCAGAGATATCGGGGCTACTGAAGCTTTCTTT.

The V and J genes are TRBV30 and TRBJ1-2, with D unresolved. This CDR3 has 12 amino acids. Germline V gene data show CDR1 as GTSNPN and CDR2 as SVGIG (reference sequence). The ends were cut back, 4 bases at V and 7 bases at J, with 13 bases in the middle. The CDR3 DNA is TGTGCCTGGAAGCTAATCGGGCTTGGCTACACCTTC. Its protein is CAWKLIGLGYTF.

The gene calls are TRBV29-1 and TRBJ2-3, with D possibly matching TRBD1 (6 bases). The CDR3 loop spans 14 amino acids. Trimming removed 5 bases from V and 0 bases from J, with 12 bases in between. The germline V gene has CDR1 SQVTM and CDR2 ANQGSEA. CDR3 amino acids: CSVTTGGSTDTQYF. The CDR3 DNA reads TGCAGCGTTACGACAGGAGGTAGCACAGATACGCAGTATTTT.

The V and J genes are TRBV30 and TRBJ1-2; 7 nucleotides align to TRBD1. The ends lost 6 bases at V and 3 bases at J; junction bases unmatched: 10. The CDR3 consists of 14 residues. Germline V lookup: CDR1 GTSNPN, CDR2 SVGIG (reference sequence). The CDR3 loop is CACYSGQTDYGYTF. CDR3 sequence (DNA): TGTGCCTGCTACTCGGGACAGACAGACTATGGCTACACCTTC.

The V gene is TRBV15, the J gene TRBJ2-5; 7 bases agree with TRBD1. V was pared by 0 bases and J by 2 bases, with 6 bases of the junction left unmatched. The V gene's germline CDR1 is LNHNV and CDR2 YYDKDF (reference sequence). The CDR3 totals 16 residues. CDR3: CATSRDTRGRQETQYF. The CDR3 nucleotides read TGTGCCACCAGCAGAGATACGAGGGGGCGGCAAGAGACCCAGTACTTC.

The chain uses TRBV9 and TRBJ2-3, with a possible D match to TRBD2 (5 bases). Germline V gene sequence: CDR1 SGDLS, CDR2 YYNGEE. Trimming shortened V by 0 bases and J by 4 bases, and 9 bases separated the two germline ends. The CDR3 totals 14 residues. The CDR3 DNA is TGTGCCAGCAGCGTAGATTGGGGAGCAGATACGCAGTATTTT. Translation gives CASSVDWGADTQYF.

The chain uses TRBV2 and TRBJ2-4; D is perhaps TRBD2 (6 bases). Per the germline V gene, CDR1 is SNHLY and CDR2 is FYNNEI. Between the trimmed V and J ends, which lost 5 bases and 3 bases, there was a span of 11 bases. The CDR3 contains 14 residues. The CDR3 nucleotides are TGTGCCAGCAGTCCGGATAGCGGCAAAAACATTCAGTACTTC. It codes for CASSPDSGKNIQYF.

The rearrangement uses TRBV5-1 and TRBJ2-5; 14 bases align to TRBD2. V dropped 4 bases and J dropped 5; count of bases not matched to a gene: 7. Germline CDR1 SGHRS, CDR2 YFSETQ. The CDR3 runs 16 residues. CDR3 in amino acids: CASSETSGGAFETQYF. CDR3 nucleotide sequence: TGCGCCAGCAGCGAGACTAGCGGGGGGGCCTTTGAGACCCAGTACTTC.

CDR3 amino acids: CASSSGPGGYEQYF. The CDR3 DNA reads as TGTGCCAGCAGCTCCGGGCCCGGGGGCTACGAGCAGTACTTC. The rearrangement uses TRBV25-1 and TRBJ2-7, with D possibly being TRBD2 (6 bases). Germline V gene data show CDR1 as MGHDK and CDR2 as SYGVNS. V was shortened by 6 bases and J by 3 bases, with 15 bases between the two germline ends. The CDR3 is made up of 14 amino acids.

The chain employs TRBV10-2 and TRBJ1-1; 8 bases align to TRBD1. CDR1 is WSHSY, CDR2 SAAADI, per germline. The CDR3 extends over 17 amino acids. Trimming took 0 bases from V and 2 from J; bases not matched to a gene: 8. The CDR3 nucleotides are TGCGCCAGCAGTGAGTCACAGGGGGGAGCCTTTAACACTGAAGCTTTCTTT. This codes for CASSESQGGAFNTEAFF.